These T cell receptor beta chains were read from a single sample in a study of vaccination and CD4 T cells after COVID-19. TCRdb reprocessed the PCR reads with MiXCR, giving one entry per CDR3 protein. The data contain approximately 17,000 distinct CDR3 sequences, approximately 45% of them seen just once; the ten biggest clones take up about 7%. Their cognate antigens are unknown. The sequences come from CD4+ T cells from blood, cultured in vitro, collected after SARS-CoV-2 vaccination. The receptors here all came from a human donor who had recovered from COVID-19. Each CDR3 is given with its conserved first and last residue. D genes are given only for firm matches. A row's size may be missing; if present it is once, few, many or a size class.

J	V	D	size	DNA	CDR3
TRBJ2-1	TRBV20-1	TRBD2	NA	TGCAGTGCTCCCCGACTAGCGGATTACAATGAGCAGTTCTTC	CSAPRLADYNEQFF
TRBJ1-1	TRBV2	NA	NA	TGTGCCAGCAGTCCCCGGACGGCTCTGAACACTGAAGCTTTCTTT	CASSPRTALNTEAFF
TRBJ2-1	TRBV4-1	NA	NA	TGCGCCAGCAGCCAAGCGGTCACCGAGCAGTTCTTC	CASSQAVTEQFF
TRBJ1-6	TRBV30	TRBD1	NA	TGTGCCTGGAGTACGGGGACAGCCGCCGTCGGGCCCCTCCACTTT	CAWSTGTAAVGPLHF
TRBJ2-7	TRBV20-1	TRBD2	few	TGCAGTGCTAGGGGAGCGGGAGAGCTTCCCTACGAGCAGTACTTC	CSARGAGELPYEQYF
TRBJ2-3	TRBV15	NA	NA	TGTGCCACCAGCAGAGATCGGATGCAGGGGAGTGGAGATACGCAGTATTTT	CATSRDRMQGSGDTQYF
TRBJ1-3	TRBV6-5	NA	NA	TGTGCCAGCAGTTACTGGGGGCAGGGCTCTGGAAACACCATATATTTT	CASSYWGQGSGNTIYF
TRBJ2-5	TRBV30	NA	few	TGTGCCTGGAGTGTACGGGAAAGGAATGGAGAGACCCAGTACTTC	CAWSVRERNGETQYF
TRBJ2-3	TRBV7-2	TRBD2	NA	TGTGCCAGCAGCGAGAGGGGGACTAGCGGAAACACAGATACGCAGTATTTT	CASSERGTSGNTDTQYF
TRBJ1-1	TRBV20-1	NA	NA	TGCAGTGCTCATATACAGGTTAGGGGTGAAGCTTTCTTT	CSAHIQVRGEAFF
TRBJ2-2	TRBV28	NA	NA	TGTGCCAGCAGTCGACAGTCGAACACCGGGGAGCTGTTTTTT	CASSRQSNTGELFF
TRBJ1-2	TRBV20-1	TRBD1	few	TGCAGTGCTAGCCCGGGACAGGGAATATATGGCTACACCTTC	CSASPGQGIYGYTF
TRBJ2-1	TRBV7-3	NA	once	TGTGCCAGCAGCAAACGGGATGCGGTTTACAATGAGCAGTTCTTC	CASSKRDAVYNEQFF
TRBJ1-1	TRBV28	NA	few	TGTGCCAGCAGGTTGCAGGAGTGGGCTGAAGCTTTCTTT	CASRLQEWAEAFF
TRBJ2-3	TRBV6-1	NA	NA	TGTGCCAGCACAAAATCCGGGGCAGATACGCAGTATTTT	CASTKSGADTQYF
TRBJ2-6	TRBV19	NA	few	TGTGCCAGTAGAGGAAGGGCCAACGTCCTGACTTTC	CASRGRANVLTF
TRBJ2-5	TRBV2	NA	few	TGTGCCAGCCCAGGACAAGAGACCCAGTACTTC	CASPGQETQYF
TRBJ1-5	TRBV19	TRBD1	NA	TGTGCCAGTAGTATATCCGGGACAGGGGATCAGCCCCAGCATTTT	CASSISGTGDQPQHF
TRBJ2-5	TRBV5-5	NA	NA	TGCGCCAGCGGTCCGTCGGAGGCCCCTATGGAGACCCAGTACTTC	CASGPSEAPMETQYF
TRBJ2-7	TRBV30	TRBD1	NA	TGTGCCTGGAACAGGGACAGGGCCTACGAGCAGTACTTT	CAWNRDRAYEQYF
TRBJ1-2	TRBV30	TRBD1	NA	TGTGCCTGGAGCCTTGAAACAGGGGGAGGTGGCTACACCTTC	CAWSLETGGGGYTF
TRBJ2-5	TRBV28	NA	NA	TGTGCCAGCAGTTTAGGGCGGGTACAAGAGACCCAGTACTTC	CASSLGRVQETQYF
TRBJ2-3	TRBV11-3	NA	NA	TGTGCCAGCAGCTTAGGTTTACGGGGAGATACGCAGTATTTT	CASSLGLRGDTQYF
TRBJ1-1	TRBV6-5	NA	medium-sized	TGTGCCAGCAGTTCTCAGGGGACGGGCACTGAAGCTTTCTTT	CASSSQGTGTEAFF